The clone carrying this T cell receptor (beta chain) was observed many times. No antigen is known for it. Next came a second PCR, run for about 6 to 12 cycles, which used a sample-barcoded 5' primer along with a J-beta primer mix. TCRdb itself ran the 5' RACE reads through MiXCR, one entry per CDR3 protein. This table has 800,000 to 950,000 distinct CDR3 sequences, about 27% appearing once. This entry is derived from a study of blood T cells in healthy people across ages. Study-level points and caveats: Underestimates were what the diversity estimates from one million T cells were considered to be. CMV status of donors was unknown, possibly confounding expanded clonotype changes.

Between the trimmed V and J ends, which lost 2 bases and 1 base, there was a span of 6 bases. Germline V gives CDR1 DFQATT, CDR2 SNEGSKA (reference sequence). CDR3 size: 12 residues. These data also featured in a second study, about T cells of mothers and their children. That work adds: Five to seven children and their three healthy Caucasian mothers were the donors.

The receptor was isolated from a woman aged 35 to 49 in good health. The chain couples TRBV20-1 to TRBJ2-7; no firm D call. Source material: blood. Here the CDR3 DNA reads TGCAGTGCTAGATCGTATTCCTACGAGCAGTACTTC. As protein: CSARSYSYEQYF.